This TCR beta chain appears in the sequencing data of a study of blood T cell repertoires in COVID-19. The wider study: The United States, Italy and Spain supplied acute and convalescent COVID-19 samples.

Sequencing was performed with immunoSEQ multiplex PCR; in TCRdb, only in-frame clones are kept and a portion is missing. The sample records about 120,000 clones, 65% to 85% being singletons. Input material: peripheral blood. The origin of this receptor is a woman aged 70-85 years with acute or convalescent COVID-19.

The CDR3 bases are TGTGCCAGCAGCGTAGCAACGGGACAAGAGACCCAGTACTTC. The encoded protein is CASSVATGQETQYF. This rearrangement joins TRBV9 to TRBJ2-5, with a possible D match to TRBD2 (5 bases). Trimming removed 0 bases from V and 2 bases from J, with 8 bases in between. Per germline, CDR1 SGDLS and CDR2 YYNGEE. The CDR3 contains 14 residues. The full variable domain, rest sourced from reference TRBV9 and TRBJ2-5, is DSGVTQTPKHLITATGQRVTLRCSPRSGDLSVYWYQQSLDQGLQFLIQYYNGEERAKGNILERFSAQQFPDLHSELNLSSLELGDSALYFCASSVATGQETQYFGPGTRLLVL.